The sequence of this T cell receptor beta chain was determined in a study of control samples from healthy donors and cancer patients. This clone was detected once. The V gene's germline CDR1 is DFQATT and CDR2 SNEGSKA (reference sequence). V was trimmed by 3 bases and J by 9 bases, leaving 15 bases between them. This CDR3 has 13 residues. The method was immunoSEQ multiplex PCR; TCRdb's version includes in-frame clones alone and lacks a portion of them. The table records some 140,000 clones, roughly 94% of them present only once. This receptor was taken from a man aged 60-69 years with colorectal cancer. Material: PBMCs. The chain carries TRBV20-1 and TRBJ2-1, with D possibly matching TRBD1 (5 bases). The CDR3 DNA sequence: TGCAGTGCTAGTTTACAGGCTTACGGTGAGCAGTTCTTC. Residues: CSASLQAYGEQFF.